The 20 T cell receptor beta chains below all came from one sample that was sequenced in a study of blood T cells in healthy people across ages. Primers used in a second PCR of about 6 to 12 cycles were a sample-barcoded 5' primer and a J-beta primer mix. One entry per CDR3 protein results from TCRdb running MiXCR on the 5' RACE reads. The table records about 1.4 million distinct CDR3 sequences, around 59% of them present only once. Sequencing was done on a sample of blood. The receptors come from a man younger than 30 in good health.

The CDR3: CASSPTAGGGNYNEQFF. The CDR3 nucleotides read TGCGCCAGCAGCCCCACGGCCGGCGGGGGGAACTACAATGAGCAGTTCTTC. The chain has TRBV5-1 and TRBJ2-1, with 8 bases that match TRBD2. Germline values: CDR1 SGHRS, CDR2 YFSETQ. The V and J ends lost 4 bases and 3 bases, in that order; junction bases with no gene match: 12. CDR3 size: 17 residues.

The CDR3 is CASKETSGGRDTQYF. CDR3 DNA sequence: TGTGCCAGCAAAGAGACTAGCGGGGGCAGAGATACGCAGTATTTT. V and J are TRBV2 and TRBJ2-3, with TRBD2 matching 12 bases. The CDR3 loop spans 15 amino acids. Germline CDR1 SNHLY, CDR2 FYNNEI. J lost 5 bases, V lost 7 bases, and 7 bases had no gene match.

The rearrangement links TRBV5-1 to TRBJ1-4; 8 bases align to TRBD1. The junction had 9 bases not matched to a gene; V was cut back by 3 bases and J by 8 bases. The germline V gene has CDR1 SGHRS and CDR2 YFSETQ. There are 15 residues in the CDR3. The CDR3 spells CASSSAGGFLEKLFF. The CDR3 DNA reads as TGCGCCAGCAGCTCAGCAGGGGGCTTTTTAGAAAAACTGTTTTTT.

The chain recombines TRBV21-1 with TRBJ2-5; the table's TRBD2 call for D was not verified on the DNA. The DNA end is a closer match to TRBJ2-7, so the J assignment may be wrong. TRBV21-1 is labeled a pseudogene. This CDR3 comprises 17 residues. CDR3 in DNA: TGTGCCAGCCGAAAGGGGGGACTAGCGGGGAATTACTACGAGCAGTACTTC. This encodes CASRKGGLAGNYYEQYF.

The rearrangement links TRBV4-1 to TRBJ1-4; a weak D match, TRBD1 (6 bases). The CDR3 has 15 residues. Between the trimmed V and J ends, which lost 4 bases and 5 bases, there was a span of 14 bases. From germline, CDR1 is MGHRA and CDR2 YSYEKL. The CDR3 reads CASSPGQKSNEKLFF. The DNA for the CDR3 is TGCGCCAGCAGCCCCGGACAGAAGAGCAATGAAAAACTGTTTTTT.

The rearrangement uses TRBV28 and TRBJ2-1; D call uncertain. Germline CDR1 and CDR2: MDHEN and SYDVKM. This CDR3 spans 12 amino acids. V was cut by 1 base and J by 9 bases, with 7 bases left in between. DNA of the CDR3: TGTGCCAGCAGTTTATTTAAGTCTGAGCAGTTCTTC. Translated: CASSLFKSEQFF.

The chain is built from TRBV20-1 and TRBJ2-7; D call uncertain. The CDR3 is made up of 12 amino acids. V lost 2 bases and J lost 4, with 9 bases in between. From germline, CDR1 is DFQATT and CDR2 SNEGSKA (reference sequence). The DNA of the CDR3 is TGCAGTGCTAGACTTTTGTTTTACGAGCAGTACTTC. Translating it yields CSARLLFYEQYF.

The V and J genes are TRBV10-3 and TRBJ1-4; possibly TRBD1 for D (5 bases). This CDR3 comprises 14 residues. CDR1 is ENHRY, CDR2 SYGVKD, per germline. V lost 7 bases, J lost 6 bases, and 15 bases lay in between. The CDR3 DNA sequence: TGTGCCATCAATCAAGGGGCGAAGGATGAAAAACTGTTTTTT. Its protein product is CAINQGAKDEKLFF.

The table lists this clonotype with a few counts. This chain connects TRBV29-1 to TRBJ2-7; D remains unclear. The V gene's germline CDR1 is SQVTM and CDR2 ANQGSEA. The CDR3 sequence is 13 residues long. Trimming removed 6 bases at V and 4 bases at J, with 16 bases between. The CDR3 spells CSVAPKGRYEQYF. The CDR3 region has the DNA TGCAGCGTGGCTCCTAAGGGAAGGTACGAGCAGTACTTC.

The chain joins TRBV25-1 to TRBJ2-3, with 8 bases matching TRBD1. The CDR3 runs to 16 residues. J was trimmed by 2 bases and V by 3 bases; bases with no gene match: 7. Germline V gives CDR1 MGHDK, CDR2 SYGVNS. The CDR3 DNA reads as TGTGCCAGCAGTGAGAGTTGGACAGGGCTCACAGATACGCAGTATTTT. Its protein is CASSESWTGLTDTQYF.

V is TRBV28 and J is TRBJ2-1; D is undetermined. V lost 7 bases and J lost 5, with 9 bases in between. Germline-derived CDR1 and CDR2 are MDHEN and SYDVKM. The CDR3 is 12 amino acids. The CDR3 sequence: CASTPHHNEQFF. The CDR3 region has the DNA TGTGCCAGCACCCCCCATCACAATGAGCAGTTCTTC.

The rearrangement uses TRBV12-3 or TRBV12-4 and TRBJ1-5, with 8 bases identical to TRBD1. V trimming: 6 bases; J trimming: 9 bases; junction bases outside the gene matches: 10. The CDR3 contains 14 residues. The CDR3 DNA reads TGTGCCAGCAGCGAAGCGGACAGGGCCCGGCCCCAGCATTTT. Translating it yields CASSEADRARPQHF.

This chain links TRBV3-1 with TRBJ2-7; D is unclear. V was shortened by 1 base and J by 6 bases, with 10 bases between the two germline ends. Germline CDR1 LGHDT, CDR2 YNNKEL (reference sequence). This CDR3 spans 13 amino acids. The CDR3 protein is CASSQVPQSEQYF. The DNA of the CDR3 is TGTGCCAGCAGCCAAGTTCCACAGAGCGAGCAGTACTTC.

The chain recombines TRBV11-2 with TRBJ2-3; TRBD2 matches at 10 bases. With 2 bases clipped from V and 11 bases from J, the junction kept 10 bases outside the gene matches. The length of the CDR3 is 15 residues. Per germline, CDR1 SGHAT and CDR2 FQNNGV. CDR3 in amino acids: CASSLISGGWYEQYF. The CDR3 DNA sequence: TGTGCCAGCAGCTTAATTAGCGGGGGGTGGTATGAGCAGTATTTT.

Comments on this clonotype: This may be a read error: a much more frequent sequence differs by one nucleotide. The J gene is TRBJ2-1, the V gene TRBV20-1; either TRBD1 or TRBD2 may fit D (5 bases each). Germline CDR1 reads DFQATT; CDR2 reads SNEGSKA (reference sequence). The CDR3 length is 16 residues. Written as DNA, the CDR3 is TGCAGTGCGCCCTCCGGGACCGTTAGCTCCTACAGTGAGCAGTTCTTC. Residues: CSAPSGTVSSYSEQFF.

In this sample, this clonotype turned up a few times. The chain carries TRBV27 and TRBJ2-1; TRBD1 is a possible D gene (5 bases). Trimming left V 5 bases short and J 1 base short, with 12 bases between. The CDR3 covers 15 residues. CDR1 and CDR2 (germline): MNHEY, SMNVEV (reference sequence). The CDR3 sequence is CASSMTDTSYNEQFF. CDR3 DNA: TGTGCCAGCAGTATGACAGATACTTCCTACAATGAGCAGTTCTTC.

The rearrangement uses TRBV4-1 and TRBJ2-7; D possibly corresponds to TRBD2 (7 bases). CDR3 length: 18 residues. V shed 2 bases and J shed 0 bases, with 20 bases lying between them. The germline V gene encodes CDR1 MGHRA and CDR2 YSYEKL. The CDR3 DNA follows: TGCGCCAGCAGCCAAAACCCAGCGGGGACACAAGGCTCCTACGAGCAGTACTTC. Its translation is CASSQNPAGTQGSYEQYF.

The gene calls are TRBV7-2 and TRBJ2-2; TRBD2 agrees at 9 bases. V shed 3 bases, J shed 6 bases, and the junction held 5 bases outside the gene matches. This CDR3 comprises 15 residues. The germline V gene has CDR1 SGHTA and CDR2 FQGNSA. The CDR3: CASSFWRGGPGELFF. The CDR3 DNA reads as TGTGCCAGCAGCTTTTGGCGGGGGGGCCCCGGGGAGCTGTTTTTT.

The rearrangement uses TRBV6-1 and TRBJ2-7; 14 bases agree with TRBD2. CDR3 length: 17 amino acids. After removal of 7 bases from V and 2 bases from J, the junction contained 10 bases not matched to a gene. Per the germline V gene, CDR1 is MNHNS and CDR2 is SASEGT. CDR3 region: CASTSGLAGGRAYEQYF. As DNA, the CDR3 is TGTGCCAGCACCTCTGGACTAGCGGGGGGCCGCGCCTACGAGCAGTACTTC.

The CDR3 DNA reads as TGTGCCACCAGCAGAGGACGAGAAGATACGCAGTATTTT. Protein: CATSRGREDTQYF. This chain connects TRBV15 to TRBJ2-3; D is uncertain. Germline V lookup: CDR1 LNHNV, CDR2 YYDKDF (reference sequence). The CDR3 is 13 amino acids. Trimming pared 1 base from V and 5 bases from J, leaving 7 bases between.